This entry is about one TCR beta chain. Its antigen remains unknown. Here immunoSEQ multiplex PCR was the method, and the copy in TCRdb shows in-frame clones only, minus some. Of roughly 62,000 clones in the sample, 80% to 90% were seen once. V gave up 3 bases and J gave up 8 bases, with 10 bases separating them. CDR3 length: 13 residues. Germline values: CDR1 LGHNA, CDR2 YNFKEQ. This sample stems from a study of OX40 agonist ivuxolimab in advanced cancers. Across the study: The dose-escalation cohort had hepatocellular carcinoma, melanoma, renal cell or head and neck cancer. Partial response was recorded in three patients: one hepatocellular carcinoma and two cutaneous melanoma cases. Study-wide results and limits: At 0.1 to 3.0 mg/kg, clonal expansion of CD4+ and CD8+ blood T cells had occurred by week 6.

V is TRBV4-2 and J is TRBJ1-4; tentative D call: TRBD1 (6 bases). This TCR was recovered from an adult with an advanced solid tumor such as melanoma, head and neck, liver or kidney cancer. The specimen comprised CD4+ or CD8+ T cells sorted from blood, sampled in a trial of the OX40 agonist ivuxolimab. The CDR3 protein is CASSQWDKEKLFF. As DNA, the CDR3 is TGTGCCAGCAGCCAGTGGGACAAGGAAAAACTGTTTTTT.